This entry is about one T cell receptor (beta chain). Authors' data handling: Estimation of nucleated cell counts was performed using reference gene primer amplification. Produced via immunoSEQ multiplex PCR; TCRdb's table is partial and in-frame only. V, J and clone size are taken as reported in that table, and D and trimming were inferred from the DNA itself. The table includes 200,000 to 250,000 clones, roughly 86% detected once. The CDR3 runs 13 residues. The germline V gene encodes CDR1 SNHLY and CDR2 FYNNEI. V was clipped by 6 bases and J by 6 bases, with 14 bases between them. The data were obtained in a study of blood T cell repertoires in COVID-19. Across the study: COVID-19 samples, acute and convalescent, were from the United States, Italy and Spain.

The receptor's source is a man aged 55 to 70 with acute or convalescent COVID-19. The rearrangement links TRBV2 to TRBJ1-2, with D maybe TRBD1 (6 bases). Sequencing was done on a sample of peripheral blood. The DNA for the CDR3 is TGTGCCAGCAGCTGGAACAGGGAAGATGGCTACACCTTC. Translated, it gives CASSWNREDGYTF.